Listed here are 9 T cell receptor beta chains from one sample, sequenced in a study of cytomegalovirus exposure and HLA in healthy donors. The PCR contained 60 Vbeta and 13 Jbeta primers. The repertoire was sequenced with immunoSEQ multiplex PCR; TCRdb's copy has only in-frame clones and lacks some. Of 200,000 to 250,000 clones listed, approximately 83% are singletons. Specimen: PBMCs. The receptors were sampled from a boy aged 2 to 10 in good health and CMV-seronegative.

The rearrangement uses TRBV6-5 and TRBJ1-5; TRBD1 matches 7 bases. CDR1 and CDR2 (germline): MNHEY, SVGAGI. The CDR3 loop spans 15 amino acids. The V and J ends lost 6 bases and 1 base, in that order; junction bases with no gene match: 6. CDR3 DNA sequence: TGTGCCAGCAGCACCGGGACAGCGAGCAATCAGCCCCAGCATTTT. It codes for CASSTGTASNQPQHF.

The V call is TRBV7-8, the J call TRBJ2-6, with 7 bases that match TRBD1. The germline V gene has CDR1 SGHVS and CDR2 FQNEAQ. With 2 bases clipped from V and 0 bases from J, the junction kept 7 bases outside the gene matches. This CDR3 has 18 amino acids. The DNA for the CDR3 is TGTGCCAGCAGCTTACATGACAGGGTTTTCTCTGGGGCCAACGTCCTGACTTTC. This codes for CASSLHDRVFSGANVLTF. The variable domain in full, completed from reference TRBV7-8 and TRBJ2-6, reads GAGVSQSPRYKVAKRGQDVALRCDPISGHVSLFWYQQALGQGPEFLTYFQNEAQLDKSGLPSDRFFAERPEGSVSTLKIQRTQQEDSAVYLCASSLHDRVFSGANVLTFGAGSRLTVL.

The chain uses TRBV5-1 and TRBJ2-1; 8 bases are a match to TRBD1. With V trimmed by 0 bases and J by 5 bases, 4 bases remained unmatched. Germline lookup yields CDR1 SGHRS and CDR2 YFSETQ. CDR3 length: 15 residues. CDR3 in DNA: TGCGCCAGCAGCTTGGGACAGGGGACACACAATGAGCAGTTCTTC. Translating it yields CASSLGQGTHNEQFF.

The count of this clone is one. The chain links TRBV29-1 to TRBJ2-5; 12 nucleotides align to TRBD2. Losses at the gene ends were 7 bases for V and 4 bases for J; bases not matched to a gene: 7. Germline V gene lookup returns CDR1 SQVTM and CDR2 ANQGSEA. The CDR3 consists of 14 residues. CDR3 bases: TGCAGCGCCGGACTAGCGGGGACCTTAGAGACCCAGTACTTC. Translation gives CSAGLAGTLETQYF. Full variable domain (rest looked up from reference TRBV29-1 and TRBJ2-5): SAVISQKPSRDICQRGTSLTIQCQVDSQVTMMFWYRQQPGQSLTLIATANQGSEATYESGFVIDKFPISRPNLTFSTLTVSNMSPEDSSIYLCSAGLAGTLETQYFGPGTRLLVL.

The V call is TRBV30, the J call TRBJ2-7; no clear D. The CDR3 loop spans 12 amino acids. Germline V gene data show CDR1 as GTSNPN and CDR2 as SVGIG (reference sequence). The V end was cut by 4 bases, the J end by 6 bases, with 13 bases between. CDR3: CAWTEDGCEQYF. CDR3 sequence (DNA): TGTGCCTGGACCGAGGATGGGTGCGAGCAGTACTTC.

The chain couples TRBV28 to TRBJ2-2; TRBD1 matches 7 bases. The germline CDR1 and CDR2 sequences are MDHEN and SYDVKM. Trimming at V came to 4 bases and at J to 5 bases, leaving 7 bases not matched to a gene. The CDR3 has 15 amino acids. The CDR3 bases are TGTGCCAGCAGTTACAGGGGCGGGTGGACCGGGGAGCTGTTTTTT. Translating it yields CASSYRGGWTGELFF. The full variable domain, rest sourced from reference TRBV28 and TRBJ2-2, is DVKVTQSSRYLVKRTGEKVFLECVQDMDHENMFWYRQDPGLGLRLIYFSYDVKMKEKGDIPEGYSVSREKKERFSLILESASTNQTSMYLCASSYRGGWTGELFFGEGSRLTVL.

This clone was counted once. The genes are TRBV30 and TRBJ2-2; 9 positions match TRBD2. Germline V CDR1 and CDR2: GTSNPN, SVGIG (reference sequence). This CDR3 is built from 15 residues. The V segment lost 0 bases and the J segment 6 bases; nucleotides outside the gene matches: 5. CDR3 loop: CAWSVGGRAAGELFF. In DNA form, the CDR3 reads TGTGCCTGGAGTGTAGGCGGGAGGGCGGCCGGGGAGCTGTTTTTT.

Written as DNA, the CDR3 is TGTGCCAGCAGCCTTGGAGGCACCGGGGAGCTGTTTTTT. Its translation: CASSLGGTGELFF. J is TRBJ2-2 and V is TRBV14, with D perhaps TRBD2 (5 bases). CDR1 SGHDN and CDR2 FVKESK come from the germline V gene. The V gene lost 4 bases and the J gene lost 4 bases, with 7 bases spanning the gap. The CDR3 has 13 amino acids.

This clone was seen a handful of times. This sequence joins TRBV5-1 and TRBJ2-6; TRBD1 matches at 7 bases. Germline CDR1 reads SGHRS; CDR2 reads YFSETQ. The CDR3 is 15 residues long. The V and J ends lost 3 bases and 4 bases, in that order; junction bases with no gene match: 4. CDR3 region: CASSSTGEGANVLTF. CDR3 sequence (DNA): TGCGCCAGCAGCTCAACAGGGGAGGGGGCCAACGTCCTGACTTTC.